This T cell receptor beta chain was obtained from a study of blood T cell repertoires in COVID-19. Study-wide background: The origin of the acute and convalescent COVID-19 samples was the United States, Italy and Spain. Sources were T cells, B-cell-depleted T cells, or PBMCs; the material itself was cDNA or gDNA.

Original methodology: Nucleated cell counts were estimated from reference gene primer amplification. Sequencing was performed with immunoSEQ multiplex PCR; in TCRdb, only in-frame clones are kept and a portion is missing. The V and J calls and clone size come from that table; D and trimming were worked out from the DNA. The sample comprises 100,000 to 150,000 clones, about 80% of which are singletons, and approximately 16% rests with the top ten. The CDR3 loop spans 15 amino acids. Trimming took off 0 bases at V and 8 bases at J, with 11 bases between the two ends. Germline-derived CDR1 and CDR2 are LGHDT and YNNKEL (reference sequence).

The chain is built from TRBV3-1 (or the pseudogene TRBV3-2) and TRBJ1-6; TRBD1 might be the D (6 bases). This receptor was identified in a woman in her forties or fifties with acute or convalescent COVID-19. The sequencing input was peripheral blood. As DNA, the CDR3 is TGTGCCAGCAGCCAAGACAGGGGAAGATATTCACCCCTCCACTTT. Its protein product is CASSQDRGRYSPLHF.